This T cell receptor (beta chain) was found in a study of T-cell memory formation after mild COVID-19. cDNA libraries for TCR alpha and TCR beta, carrying sample barcodes and UMIs, came from 5'RACE with constant-segment primers. TCRdb reprocessed the 5' RACE reads with MiXCR, giving one entry per CDR3 protein. The data hold roughly 560,000 distinct CDR3 sequences, with approximately 20% observed a single time. General study results and limits: Balance between CD4 and CD8 was seen in clones contracting day 15 to 85, and a CD4+ lean was seen in later expanders.

This clonotype turned up a few times. The antigen is unknown. CDR1 and CDR2 (germline): KGHDR, SFDVKD. V lost 4 bases, J lost 5 bases, and 7 bases stayed unmatched. The CDR3 extends over 18 amino acids. The sample consisted of PBMCs or a T cell subset sorted from them (not recorded which). This TCR was sampled from an adult woman who had mild COVID-19 (a few samples of this study predate the infection). Cell type and time point are not known. The V and J genes are TRBV24-1 and TRBJ2-1; TRBD2 aligns across 16 bases. The CDR3 here is CATSDPGLAGGPHNEQFF. The CDR3 nucleotides are TGTGCCACCAGTGACCCGGGACTAGCGGGGGGGCCCCACAATGAGCAGTTCTTC.